This record concerns one T cell receptor (beta chain) sequence. The sample is drawn from a study of OX40 agonist ivuxolimab in advanced cancers. Measured with immunoSEQ multiplex PCR; TCRdb has only the in-frame clones, and not every one. The data hold more than 50,000 clones, with approximately 80% observed a single time. Germline V gene lookup returns CDR1 SNHLY and CDR2 FYNNEI. The CDR3 extends over 14 amino acids. Trimming stripped 4 bases from V and 0 bases from J, with 9 bases between. The sequenced sample was CD4+ or CD8+ T cells sorted from blood, obtained in a trial of the OX40 agonist ivuxolimab. V is TRBV2 and J is TRBJ1-1; D unclear. The sequence derives from an adult with an advanced solid tumor such as melanoma, head and neck, liver or kidney cancer. The DNA for the CDR3 is TGTGCCAGCAGTGTAAAAGGGATGAACACTGAAGCTTTCTTT. This encodes CASSVKGMNTEAFF.